This T cell receptor (beta chain) was identified during a study of shared clonotypes between healthy human individuals. This was a deep-level run. Authors' analysis steps: ImmunoSEQ sequences covered only the junction and lacked quality scores; filtering therefore differed. Clones were read by immunoSEQ multiplex PCR, and TCRdb kept only the in-frame ones, dropping some. V and J calls and clone size are as listed in that table; D and trimming were resolved from the DNA. The sample consists of some 1 million clones, about 75% of them appearing once. General study points: Across subsets, estimated richness was generally greater for naive than for memory populations. Rarefaction exposed incomplete sorted-subset sequencing despite large depth.

This clone was counted only a few times. Its antigen is not identified. Trimming shortened V by 6 bases and J by 2 bases, and 11 bases separated the two germline ends. There are 14 residues in the CDR3. The germline gives CDR1 SNHLY, CDR2 FYNNEI. The clonotype comes from a man younger than 35 in good health. Input material: memory CD4+ T cells sorted from blood. Subset described: CD45RA-negative fraction. The rearrangement joins TRBV2 to TRBJ1-3; D possibly corresponds to TRBD1 (6 bases). The CDR3 region is CASRRQGTGNTIYF. CDR3 nucleotides: TGTGCCAGCAGACGTCAGGGGACTGGAAACACCATATATTTT.